Listed below are T cell receptor beta chains from one sample, sequenced in a study of control samples from healthy donors and cancer patients. Assay used: immunoSEQ multiplex PCR; TCRdb lists only in-frame clones, some missing. The sample carries 95,000 to 100,000 clones, approximately 90% recorded once. Sequencing was performed on blood. The receptor source for this set is a man aged 30 to 45 in good health. CDR3s include the opening cysteine and the closing phenylalanine or tryptophan. Fields, in order: CDR3 DNA, CDR3 protein, D gene, V gene, J gene, clone size. D genes are given only for firm matches. The listing skips clone size in some rows; elsewhere it reads once, few, many or a size class.

TGTGCCAGCAGCTGGGGCGACCCTGGACGGCAGTTCTTC	CASSWGDPGRQFF	NA	TRBV13	TRBJ2-1	NA
TGTGCCAGCAGCTTCGATGGGATTTTCGGCTACACCTTC	CASSFDGIFGYTF	NA	TRBV7-2	TRBJ1-2	NA
TGTGCCAGTAGTAAGGGGGAGACGGTCCTTCCATGGGACACCATATATTTT	CASSKGETVLPWDTIYF	NA	TRBV19	TRBJ1-3	NA
TGTGCCAGCAGCACCTGGGGCTCCACTGGATTCTTC	CASSTWGSTGFF	NA	TRBV21-1	TRBJ2-1	NA
TGTGCCAGCAGCCAAGAGGGGCCCTACACCTTC	CASSQEGPYTF	NA	TRBV3-1/TRBV3-2	TRBJ1-2	NA
TGTGCCAGCAGTACATCTCATGAAAAACTGTTTTTT	CASSTSHEKLFF	NA	TRBV28	TRBJ1-4	NA
TGTGCCTGGAGTGTACGGTCAGCCCTCTATGGCTACACCTTC	CAWSVRSALYGYTF	NA	TRBV30	TRBJ1-2	NA
TGTGCCAGCAGCTTGAGGGGGTGGACTGAAGCTTTCTTT	CASSLRGWTEAFF	NA	TRBV5-4	TRBJ1-1	NA
TGTGCCAGTAGTATAGATCCCAGAGGCCAGGAAAATTCACCCCTCCACTTT	CASSIDPRGQENSPLHF	NA	TRBV19	TRBJ1-6	few
TGTGCCAGTAGTATCTCGGGAGACACTACCGAGCAGTTCTTC	CASSISGDTTEQFF	NA	TRBV19	TRBJ2-1	NA
TGTGCCAGCAGGATCCCCGGGACTCAAGCTTTCTTT	CASRIPGTQAFF	NA	TRBV28	TRBJ1-1	NA
TGCGCCAGCAGCTTGGAGGGAGGGGGTTCATATGGCTACACCTTC	CASSLEGGGSYGYTF	NA	TRBV5-1	TRBJ1-2	NA
TGTGCCAGCAGTGACGAAGGGGATGGGGAGACCCAGTACTTC	CASSDEGDGETQYF	NA	TRBV6-1	TRBJ2-5	once
TGTGCCACCAGTGATCAGAATCGGGGGGACTATGGCTACACCTTC	CATSDQNRGDYGYTF	NA	TRBV24-1	TRBJ1-2	NA
TGTGCCAGCAGTTACTCGGAGGTAGCCAATGAGCAGTTCTTC	CASSYSEVANEQFF	NA	TRBV6-5	TRBJ2-1	NA
TGTGCCAGCAGCCAACAGGGGAACGCTAACTATGGCTACACCTTC	CASSQQGNANYGYTF	TRBD1	TRBV6-6	TRBJ1-2	NA
TGTGCCAGCAGTGATATGGATACGGTCTTC	CASSDMDTVF	NA	TRBV2	TRBJ2-1	NA
TGTGCCATCAGGGGAACCGGGACTAGCGGGATGGGTGAGTTCTTC	CAIRGTGTSGMGEFF	TRBD2	TRBV10-3	TRBJ2-1	once
TGTGCCAGCAAGGGTTCGGGGCAGGCGGTCACCGGGGAGCTGTTTTTT	CASKGSGQAVTGELFF	NA	TRBV2	TRBJ2-2	once
TGTGCCAGCAGTGACCGGGACTCGGGAGAGAAGAGGGAACTGTTTTTT	CASSDRDSGEKRELFF	NA	TRBV6-4	TRBJ1-4	NA
TGCAGCGTTGAGGTGACAGCTAACACTGAAGCTTTCTTT	CSVEVTANTEAFF	NA	TRBV29-1	TRBJ1-1	once
TGTGCCAGCAGTGGTAACACTGAAGCTTTCTTT	CASSGNTEAFF	NA	TRBV25-1	TRBJ1-1	NA
TGTGCCATCAGCGAGGAGGGGATCGTGAATCAGCCCCAGCATTTT	CAISEEGIVNQPQHF	NA	TRBV10-3	TRBJ1-5	NA
TGTGCCAGCAGTCCGGACTTAAACTATGGCTACACCTTC	CASSPDLNYGYTF	NA	TRBV12-3/TRBV12-4	TRBJ1-2	NA
TGTGCCAGCAGTTTATCTGGGGCCAACGTCCTGACTTTC	CASSLSGANVLTF	NA	TRBV27	TRBJ2-6	NA
TGTGCCAGCAGCCCAGGGGGGACGCAGTTCTTC	CASSPGGTQFF	NA	TRBV9	TRBJ2-1	NA
TGTGCCACCAGTAGGACTACCCTAACCGGGGAGCTGTTTTTT	CATSRTTLTGELFF	NA	TRBV24-1	TRBJ2-2	NA
TGTGCCAGCAGTTTACAACCCGAACTAGCGGAGTCCTACGAGCAGTACTTC	CASSLQPELAESYEQYF	TRBD2	TRBV28	TRBJ2-7	NA
TGTGCCAGCAGCTATGGGAGCACTGAAGCTTTCTTT	CASSYGSTEAFF	NA	TRBV5-6	TRBJ1-1	NA
TGTGCCTGGAGTATCGGGGGATCTGGAAACACCATATATTTT	CAWSIGGSGNTIYF	NA	TRBV30	TRBJ1-3	NA
TGCGCCAGCAGCCATAGACAGGGTAACACTGAAGCTTTCTTT	CASSHRQGNTEAFF	TRBD1	TRBV5-1	TRBJ1-1	NA
TGCGCCAGCAGCCAGCTACCCTCAAGGGCAGATACGCAGTATTTT	CASSQLPSRADTQYF	NA	TRBV4-1	TRBJ2-3	NA
TGCAGCGTTGTCGCGAGGGTGGGGGAGACCCAGTACTTC	CSVVARVGETQYF	NA	TRBV29-1	TRBJ2-5	NA
TGTGCCAGCAGTTACCAAGACAGGGGGCTCACTGAAGCTTTCTTT	CASSYQDRGLTEAFF	TRBD1	TRBV6-5	TRBJ1-1	NA
TGTGCCGGACGGGGTTTAGATAGCAATCAGCCCCAGCATTTT	CAGRGLDSNQPQHF	NA	TRBV28	TRBJ1-5	NA
TGTGCCAGCTCACCAATCAGACAGGCAGGGGGAAATGAAAAACTGTTTTTT	CASSPIRQAGGNEKLFF	TRBD1	TRBV18	TRBJ1-4	NA
TGTGCCAGCAGTAACCCGGGACAGGGTAAATACGAGCAGTACTTC	CASSNPGQGKYEQYF	TRBD1	TRBV6-5	TRBJ2-7	NA
TGTGCCAGCAGTAGAGGAGCGACAGGGTCCGATGAGCAGTTCTTC	CASSRGATGSDEQFF	TRBD1	TRBV2	TRBJ2-1	once
TGTGCCAGCAGCCGACTAGCGGGCTACAATGAGCAGTTCTTC	CASSRLAGYNEQFF	TRBD2	TRBV7-9	TRBJ2-1	NA
TGTGCCAGCAGCCAAAGACTAGCGGGGGGGACAGATACGCAGTATTTT	CASSQRLAGGTDTQYF	TRBD2	TRBV7-2	TRBJ2-3	once
TGTGCCAGCAGCTTAGTGTCGGAACAAGAGACCCAGTACTTC	CASSLVSEQETQYF	NA	TRBV11-2	TRBJ2-5	NA
TGTGCCATCAGTGACGGGGCAGGGAGAAACTATGGCTACACCTTC	CAISDGAGRNYGYTF	NA	TRBV10-3	TRBJ1-2	NA